This is a list of T cell receptor beta chains from one sample in a study of vaccination and CD4 T cells after COVID-19. Their recognized antigens are unknown. Each CDR3 protein is one row after TCRdb ran MiXCR on the PCR reads. Among some 14,000 distinct CDR3 sequences listed, approximately 50% were seen once. This specimen consisted of CD4+ T cells from blood, cultured in vitro, obtained before SARS-CoV-2 vaccination. The origin of the receptors is a human donor who had recovered from COVID-19. Both conserved end residues are part of each CDR3.

CDR3 length: 17; V gene: TRBV7-9; CDR3 protein: CASSTGVTGPYNSPLHF
CDR3 length: 12; V gene: TRBV20-1; CDR3 protein: CSFGPTGNIQYF
CDR3 length: 14; V gene: TRBV7-2; CDR3 protein: CASSLAGDYNEQFF
CDR3 length: 13; V gene: TRBV6-1; CDR3 protein: CASRGVALDGYTF
CDR3 length: 15; V gene: TRBV20-1; CDR3 protein: CSAITSGRALGEQYF
CDR3 length: 16; V gene: TRBV7-2; CDR3 protein: CASSTGGGRTNYGYTF
CDR3 length: 14; V gene: TRBV18; CDR3 protein: CASSPGQGINEQFF
CDR3 length: 16; V gene: TRBV20-1; CDR3 protein: CSARGRGQGTYYEQYF
CDR3 length: 14; V gene: TRBV19; CDR3 protein: CASSISGNNQPQHF
CDR3 length: 15; V gene: TRBV7-8; CDR3 protein: CASSLEGGPYNEQFF
CDR3 length: 14; V gene: TRBV6-2/TRBV6-3; CDR3 protein: CASSNAHQGSGYTF
CDR3 length: 17; V gene: TRBV11-3; CDR3 protein: CASSLGYGDSKSGELFF
CDR3 length: 16; V gene: TRBV6-5; CDR3 protein: CASSYSRQGYNDGYTF
CDR3 length: 16; V gene: TRBV19; CDR3 protein: CASSISRDGPWDIQYF
CDR3 length: 16; V gene: TRBV25-1; CDR3 protein: CASSDGYPRGNTEAFF
CDR3 length: 16; V gene: TRBV4-2; CDR3 protein: CASSQDGQAYNSPLHF
CDR3 length: 14; V gene: TRBV4-1; CDR3 protein: CASARDRSRQPQHF
CDR3 length: 16; V gene: TRBV19; CDR3 protein: CASSIAMLAGVETQYF
CDR3 length: 12; V gene: TRBV19; CDR3 protein: CATRGVSQPQHF
CDR3 length: 14; V gene: TRBV7-9; CDR3 protein: CASSLGVSRNTIYF
CDR3 length: 17; V gene: TRBV6-5; CDR3 protein: CASSSIGGSSYNSPLHF
CDR3 length: 14; V gene: TRBV5-1; CDR3 protein: CASSLTGVDYGYTF
CDR3 length: 16; V gene: TRBV24-1; CDR3 protein: CATSDLAGVGNNEQFF
CDR3 length: 17; V gene: TRBV20-1; CDR3 protein: CSARETRLDDINSPLHF
CDR3 length: 17; V gene: TRBV19; CDR3 protein: CASSIDRLAGAKNIQYF
CDR3 length: 16; V gene: TRBV6-1; CDR3 protein: CASSAGLAGGAETQYF
CDR3 length: 15; V gene: TRBV12-3/TRBV12-4; CDR3 protein: CASSLVGQTAYEQYF
CDR3 length: 12; V gene: TRBV24-1; CDR3 protein: CATQQLGDTQYF
CDR3 length: 16; V gene: TRBV4-2; CDR3 protein: CASSQAARRGNGALHF
CDR3 length: 15; V gene: TRBV5-6; CDR3 protein: CASSRVTGQTYEQYF
CDR3 length: 13; V gene: TRBV5-4; CDR3 protein: CASSFYGGGEAFF
CDR3 length: 12; V gene: TRBV30; CDR3 protein: CAWSGGGYEQYF
CDR3 length: 15; V gene: TRBV6-2/TRBV6-3; CDR3 protein: CASRSPGPGDYGYTF
CDR3 length: 17; V gene: TRBV20-1; CDR3 protein: CSAGTSGRTLYQETQYF
CDR3 length: 16; V gene: TRBV19; CDR3 protein: CAVGGQGPGQNTEAFF
CDR3 length: 14; V gene: TRBV30; CDR3 protein: CAWNSEDRDSEAFF
CDR3 length: 15; V gene: TRBV6-5; CDR3 protein: CASSYGEPGSSEAFF
CDR3 length: 14; V gene: TRBV20-1; CDR3 protein: CSASLLTSTDTQYF
CDR3 length: 13; V gene: TRBV5-4; CDR3 protein: CASSLDRDGGYTF
CDR3 length: 15; V gene: TRBV10-3; CDR3 protein: CAIKGLAGSSDTQYF
CDR3 length: 13; V gene: TRBV19; CDR3 protein: CASSIQGAREAFF
CDR3 length: 17; V gene: TRBV15; CDR3 protein: CATSRDLFAAVSTEAFF
CDR3 length: 17; V gene: TRBV7-9; CDR3 protein: CASSPPLSSYSNTEAFF
CDR3 length: 15; V gene: TRBV20-1; CDR3 protein: CSARGVGGHTDTQYF
CDR3 length: 13; V gene: TRBV20-1; CDR3 protein: CSASQTAAYGYTF
CDR3 length: 15; V gene: TRBV7-3; CDR3 protein: CASSLGPGENYGYTF
CDR3 length: 15; V gene: TRBV5-6; CDR3 protein: CASSYGQGATTEAFF
CDR3 length: 9; V gene: TRBV29-1; CDR3 protein: CSVGQTQYF
CDR3 length: 16; V gene: TRBV2; CDR3 protein: CASSERLIHLTDTQYF
CDR3 length: 11; V gene: TRBV30; CDR3 protein: CAWSPLWGYTF
CDR3 length: 16; V gene: TRBV7-3; CDR3 protein: CASSPRGGTNTGELFF
CDR3 length: 14; V gene: TRBV11-3; CDR3 protein: CASSLEGNGYEQYF
CDR3 length: 14; V gene: TRBV5-4; CDR3 protein: CASSPKDTKETQYF